This TCR beta chain is drawn from a study of cytomegalovirus exposure and HLA in healthy donors. Study observations and caveats: According to a later analysis, donors in an Asian-associated ancestry cluster reportedly had fewer N-insertions than the 666-donor mean. Follow-up analysis later connected one missense variant in DCLRE1C with trimming of TCR beta V- and J-genes.

Comments on this clone: Its antigen is undetermined.

Amplification used 60 Vbeta primers and 13 Jbeta primers. Method: immunoSEQ multiplex PCR; TCRdb's copy keeps in-frame clones and lacks some. The sample has about 160,000 clones; 65% to 85% are singletons. Each donor's status was that of a healthy bone marrow donor. CDR3 size: 16 residues. Trimming shortened V by 7 bases and J by 7 bases, and 26 bases separated the two germline ends. Germline assignment: CDR1 LNHDA and CDR2 SQIVND (reference sequence). Specimen: PBMCs. This sequence was found in a male donor in good health and CMV-seropositive. V is TRBV19 and J is TRBJ2-7; a possible D gene is TRBD2 (5 bases). Here the CDR3 DNA reads TGTGCCAGTATCTTGGTCCACGGGGTCAACGGCGAGGAGCAGTACTTC. This gives the protein CASILVHGVNGEEQYF.